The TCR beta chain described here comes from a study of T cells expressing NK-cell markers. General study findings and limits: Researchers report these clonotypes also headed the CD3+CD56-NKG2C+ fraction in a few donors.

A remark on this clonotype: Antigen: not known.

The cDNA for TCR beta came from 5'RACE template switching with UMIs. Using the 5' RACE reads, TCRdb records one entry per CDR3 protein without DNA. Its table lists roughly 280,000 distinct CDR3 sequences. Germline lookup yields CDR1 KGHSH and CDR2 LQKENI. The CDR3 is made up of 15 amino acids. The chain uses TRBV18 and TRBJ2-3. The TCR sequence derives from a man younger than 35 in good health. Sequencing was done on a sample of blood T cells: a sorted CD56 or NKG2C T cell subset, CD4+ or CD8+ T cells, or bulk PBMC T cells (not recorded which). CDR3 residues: CASSPFSGNTDTQYF.